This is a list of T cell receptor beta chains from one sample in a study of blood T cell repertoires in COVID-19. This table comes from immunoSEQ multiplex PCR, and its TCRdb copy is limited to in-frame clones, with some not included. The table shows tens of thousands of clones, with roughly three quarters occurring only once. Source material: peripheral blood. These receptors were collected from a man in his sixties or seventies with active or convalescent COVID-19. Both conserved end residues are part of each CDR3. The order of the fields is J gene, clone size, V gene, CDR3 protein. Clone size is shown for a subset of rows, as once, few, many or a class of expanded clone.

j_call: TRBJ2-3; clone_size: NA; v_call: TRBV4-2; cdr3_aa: CASSQDAGQGRNTQYF
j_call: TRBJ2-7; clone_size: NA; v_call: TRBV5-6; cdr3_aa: CASSFRDRASGEQYF
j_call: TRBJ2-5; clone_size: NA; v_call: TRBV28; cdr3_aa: CASSFGRTGVRETQYF
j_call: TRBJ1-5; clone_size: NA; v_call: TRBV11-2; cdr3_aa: CASSFGTGGARQPQHF
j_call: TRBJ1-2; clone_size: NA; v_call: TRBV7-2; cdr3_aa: CASSLGQGVKYGYTF
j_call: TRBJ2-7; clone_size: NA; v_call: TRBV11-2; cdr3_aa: CASSSSGGGTYEQYF
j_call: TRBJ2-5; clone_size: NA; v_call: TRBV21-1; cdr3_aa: CARTREIKWCETQYF
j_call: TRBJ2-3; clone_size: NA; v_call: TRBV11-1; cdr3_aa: CASSLLAGNTDTQYF
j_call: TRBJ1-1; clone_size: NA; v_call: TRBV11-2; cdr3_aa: CASSLKEGTEAFF
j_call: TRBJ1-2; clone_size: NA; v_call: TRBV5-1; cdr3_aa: CASSLATGGEDGYTF
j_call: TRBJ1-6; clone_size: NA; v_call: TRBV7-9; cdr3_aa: CASSDTGKPLHF
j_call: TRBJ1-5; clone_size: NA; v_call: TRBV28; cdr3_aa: CASSPVDREGQPQHF
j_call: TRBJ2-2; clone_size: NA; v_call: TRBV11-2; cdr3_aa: CASSQRTSANTGELFF
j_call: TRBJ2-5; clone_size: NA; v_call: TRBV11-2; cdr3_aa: CASSYTGTSGLQETQYF
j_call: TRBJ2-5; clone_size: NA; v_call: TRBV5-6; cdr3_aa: CASSGDGGYQETQYF
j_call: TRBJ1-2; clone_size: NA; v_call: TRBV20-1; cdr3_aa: CSALDRSGYTF
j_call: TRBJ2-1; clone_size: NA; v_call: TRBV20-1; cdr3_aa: CSASGLAYNEQFF
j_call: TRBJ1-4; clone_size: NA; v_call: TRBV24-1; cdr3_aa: CATSDSGAAGLSEKLFF
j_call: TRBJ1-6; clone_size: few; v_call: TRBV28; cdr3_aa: CASSLDPQGALNSPLHF
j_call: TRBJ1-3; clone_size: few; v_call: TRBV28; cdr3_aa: CASSGGGGNTIYF
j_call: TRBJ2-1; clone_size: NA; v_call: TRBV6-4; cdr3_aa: CASSFGQAPINEQFF
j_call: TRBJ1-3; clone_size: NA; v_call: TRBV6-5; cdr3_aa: CASKLQSSGNTIYF
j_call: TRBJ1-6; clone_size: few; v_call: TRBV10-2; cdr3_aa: CASGDTGGAYNSPLHF
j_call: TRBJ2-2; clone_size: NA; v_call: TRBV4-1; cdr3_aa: CASSKPGLVSTGELFF
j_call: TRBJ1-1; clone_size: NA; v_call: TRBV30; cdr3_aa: CAWSVRGGGEAFF
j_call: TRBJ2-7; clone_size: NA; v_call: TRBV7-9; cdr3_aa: CASSPTVRGDEQYF
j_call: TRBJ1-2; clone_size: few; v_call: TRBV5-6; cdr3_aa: CASSPRDSGYGYTF
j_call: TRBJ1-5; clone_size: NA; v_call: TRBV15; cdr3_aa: CATSRVGKGDDQPQHF
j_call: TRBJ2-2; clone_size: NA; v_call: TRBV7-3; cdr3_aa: CASSSYTGELFF
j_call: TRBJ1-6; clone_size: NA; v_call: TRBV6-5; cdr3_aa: CASRGQVSPLHF
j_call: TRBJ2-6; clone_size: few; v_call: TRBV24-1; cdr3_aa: CATGSGQGISGANVLTF
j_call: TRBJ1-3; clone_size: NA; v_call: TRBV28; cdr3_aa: CASREGLENTIYF
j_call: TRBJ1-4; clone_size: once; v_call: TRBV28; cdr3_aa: CATQSLAGTGDEKLFF
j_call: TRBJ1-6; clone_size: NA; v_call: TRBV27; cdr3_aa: CASTRDSNSPLHF
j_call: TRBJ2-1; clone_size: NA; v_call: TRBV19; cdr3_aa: CASSIVPSSEQFF
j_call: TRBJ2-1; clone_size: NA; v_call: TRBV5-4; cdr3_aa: CASSLGLSRDNEQFF
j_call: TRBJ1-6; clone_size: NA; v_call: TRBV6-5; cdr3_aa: CASAIQGGYNSPLHF
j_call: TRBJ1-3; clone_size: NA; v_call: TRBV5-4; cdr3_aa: CASSPDRHTIYF
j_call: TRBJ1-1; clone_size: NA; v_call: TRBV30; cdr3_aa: CAWRAVSEAFF
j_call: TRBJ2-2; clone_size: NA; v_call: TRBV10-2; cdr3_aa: CASSEAQGPGELFF
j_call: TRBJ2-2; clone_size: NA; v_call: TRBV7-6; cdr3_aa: CASSLRGSGAGELFF
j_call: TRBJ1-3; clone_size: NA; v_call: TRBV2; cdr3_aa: CASSRDFSPGNTIYF
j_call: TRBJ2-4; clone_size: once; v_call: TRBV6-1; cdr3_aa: CASSEGARAKNIQYF
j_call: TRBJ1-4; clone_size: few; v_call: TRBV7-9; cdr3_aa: CASSSPRVDEKLFF
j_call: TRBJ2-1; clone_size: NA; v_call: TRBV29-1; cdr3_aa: CSAAKRAQNEQFF
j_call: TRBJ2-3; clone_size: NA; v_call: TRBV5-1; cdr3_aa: CASTRGQAYSDTQYF
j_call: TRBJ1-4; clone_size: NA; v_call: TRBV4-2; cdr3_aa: CASSHSGTANEKLFF
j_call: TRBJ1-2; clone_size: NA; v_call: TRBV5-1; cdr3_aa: CASSLGSGNGYTF
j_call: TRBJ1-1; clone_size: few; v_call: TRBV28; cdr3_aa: CASETGTGLGTEAFF
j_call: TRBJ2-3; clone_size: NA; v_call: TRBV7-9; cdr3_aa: CASSYYVAGTDTQYF
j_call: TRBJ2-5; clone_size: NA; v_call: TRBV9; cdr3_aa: CASSVGLAGANQETQYF
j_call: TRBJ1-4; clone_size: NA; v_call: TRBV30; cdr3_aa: CAGTLGTANEKLFF
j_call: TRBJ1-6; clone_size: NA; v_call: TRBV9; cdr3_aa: CASSGTGEGNSPLHF
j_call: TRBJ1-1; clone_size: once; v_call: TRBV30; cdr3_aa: CAWRGVNTEAFF
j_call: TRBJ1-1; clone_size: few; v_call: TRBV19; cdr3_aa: CASWESTEAFF
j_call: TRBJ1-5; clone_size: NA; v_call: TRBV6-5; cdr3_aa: CASRRTGRNQPQHF
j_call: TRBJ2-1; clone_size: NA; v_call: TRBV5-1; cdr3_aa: CASSSSGGQGEQFF
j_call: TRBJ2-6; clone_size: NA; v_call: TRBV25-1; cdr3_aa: CASSAPGAGANVLTF
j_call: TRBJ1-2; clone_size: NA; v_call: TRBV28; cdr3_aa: CASSFYEFLRGYTF